The 26 T cell receptor beta chains presented below share a single source sample, sequenced in a study of CD8 T cells in ankylosing spondylitis. For these receptors, no antigen is known. TCRdb reanalysed the 5' RACE reads using MiXCR and keeps one entry per CDR3 protein. The data show about 420,000 distinct CDR3 sequences, 20% to 25% seen once. Study-wide points: Typical of ankylosing spondylitis blood, it appeared, was a TCR beta motif of several highly homologous variants.

Sequenced sample: blood, either unsorted or a sorted T cell fraction (not recorded which). Every receptor here comes from a male donor with ankylosing spondylitis.

The chain joins TRBV19 to TRBJ2-2, with 7 bases that match TRBD1. This CDR3 contains 15 residues. Germline V CDR1 and CDR2: LNHDA, SQIVND (reference sequence). V gave up 4 bases and J gave up 4 bases; unmatched junction bases: 6. The chain's CDR3 is CASSRDSSGTGELFF. The CDR3 nucleotides read TGTGCCAGTAGTAGGGACAGCTCGGGCACCGGGGAGCTGTTTTTT.

The sample holds a few counts of this clonotype. The V gene is TRBV20-1, the J gene TRBJ2-5; TRBD2 aligns across 8 bases. This CDR3 region has 15 residues. Looked up from germline, CDR1 is DFQATT and CDR2 is SNEGSKA (reference sequence). The junction had 8 bases not matched to a gene; V was cut back by 3 bases and J by 2 bases. CDR3 sequence reads: CSARRLSGSQETQYF. The CDR3 DNA reads TGCAGTGCTAGGCGCCTGAGCGGGAGTCAAGAGACCCAGTACTTC.

J is TRBJ2-2 and V is TRBV7-2, with TRBD2 as a possible D gene (5 bases). The CDR3 length is 15 residues. Looked up from germline, CDR1 is SGHTA and CDR2 is FQGNSA. V was clipped by 3 bases and J by 0 bases, with 8 bases between them. CDR3 sequence reads: CASSFQDSNTGELFF. CDR3 nucleotide sequence: TGTGCCAGCAGCTTTCAGGACTCGAACACCGGGGAGCTGTTTTTT. The full variable domain, with the rest looked up from reference TRBV7-2 and TRBJ2-2, is GAGVSQSPSNKVTEKGKDVELRCDPISGHTALYWYRQSLGQGLEFLIYFQGNSAPDKSGLPSDRFSAERTGGSVSTLTIQRTQQEDSAVYLCASSFQDSNTGELFFGEGSRLTVL.

There are many counts of this clonotype. The V and J genes are TRBV5-1 and TRBJ2-1; D is unclear. The CDR3 covers 14 residues. Trimming removed 6 bases from V and 0 bases from J, with 10 bases in between. Germline V gene data show CDR1 as SGHRS and CDR2 as YFSETQ. The CDR3 is CASKGRLSYNEQFF. The CDR3 coding sequence is TGCGCCAGCAAAGGACGGCTCTCCTACAATGAGCAGTTCTTC.

This clonotype was seen ten or more times. The CDR3 loop reads CASSRTGGFYEQYF. The DNA of the CDR3 is TGTGCCAGCAGTAGGACAGGGGGCTTCTACGAGCAGTACTTC. The J gene is TRBJ2-7, the V gene TRBV6-1, with 11 bases that match TRBD1. CDR1 and CDR2 from the germline V gene are MNHNS and SASEGT. This CDR3 is 14 amino acids long. V dropped 5 bases and J dropped 3; count of bases not matched to a gene: 3.

This clonotype was counted at least ten times. The V call is TRBV2, the J call TRBJ1-3; D is undetermined. Germline CDR1 is SNHLY and CDR2 is FYNNEI. V was trimmed by 4 bases and J by 0 bases, leaving 10 bases between them. This CDR3 region has 15 residues. The CDR3 reads CASSGYRPSGNTIYF. The CDR3 DNA sequence: TGTGCCAGCAGTGGGTACCGACCCTCTGGAAACACCATATATTTT.

This clonotype has more than one count but fewer than ten. The chain combines TRBV7-2 with TRBJ2-1, with a possible D match to TRBD2 (6 bases). Germline V gives CDR1 SGHTA, CDR2 FQGNSA. The CDR3 contains 16 residues. V lost 2 bases and J 2 bases, leaving 13 bases between the germline ends. The chain's CDR3 is CASSLRGGRTYNEQFF. The CDR3 nucleotides are TGTGCCAGCAGCTTACGTGGTGGGAGGACCTACAATGAGCAGTTCTTC.

The chain recombines TRBV12-3 or TRBV12-4 with TRBJ2-7, with D perhaps TRBD1 (6 bases). This CDR3 spans 12 amino acids. Trimming cost V 10 bases and J 1 base, with 11 bases left between them. The CDR3 here is CATDSGSYEQYF. CDR3 DNA: TGTGCCACGGACAGTGGGTCCTACGAGCAGTACTTC.

The V call is TRBV24-1, the J call TRBJ2-5, with 7 bases fitting TRBD1. CDR3 size: 15 residues. V trimming: 2 bases; J trimming: 7 bases; junction bases outside the gene matches: 9. From germline, CDR1 is KGHDR and CDR2 SFDVKD. CDR3 bases: TGTGCCACCAGTGATTCGGTCCGGGACAGACGGACCCAGTACTTC. Protein sequence: CATSDSVRDRRTQYF.

This clonotype was observed a handful of times. The V gene is TRBV7-2, the J gene TRBJ2-1; 10 nucleotides line up with TRBD2. V was pared by 4 bases and J by 3 bases, with 6 bases of the junction left unmatched. CDR1 and CDR2 (germline): SGHTA, FQGNSA. The CDR3 runs 16 residues. In DNA, the CDR3 is TGTGCCAGCAGCTCCCGGGCTAGCGGGGGCTACAATGAGCAGTTCTTC. Its translation is CASSSRASGGYNEQFF.

In its sample, this clonotype was seen a few times. CDR3 residues: CASSLDTSGFNEQYF. The CDR3 coding sequence is TGTGCCAGCAGCTTAGATACTAGCGGGTTCAACGAGCAGTACTTC. This chain links TRBV7-2 with TRBJ2-7; 9 bases map to TRBD2. The CDR3 spans 15 residues. The ends lost 1 base at V and 5 bases at J; junction bases unmatched: 6. The germline CDR1 and CDR2 sequences are SGHTA and FQGNSA.

Here the CDR3 DNA reads TGCGCCAGCAGCCGGGACTTATCGGTTAGTGAGCAGTTCTTC. The encoded protein is CASSRDLSVSEQFF. The chain uses TRBV4-1 and TRBJ2-1, with a tentative D call TRBD2 (6 bases). The germline gives CDR1 MGHRA, CDR2 YSYEKL. The CDR3 is 14 residues long. Trimming took 4 bases from V and 9 from J, leaving 16 bases between them.

The rearrangement joins TRBV6-1 to TRBJ1-1; D is unclear. The CDR3 consists of 13 residues. Trimming pared 6 bases from V and 5 bases from J, leaving 13 bases between. Germline CDR1 reads MNHNS; CDR2 reads SASEGT. The chain's CDR3 is CASSQGRRTEAFF. CDR3 coding DNA: TGTGCCAGCAGCCAAGGAAGGAGGACTGAAGCTTTCTTT.

This rearrangement joins TRBV19 to TRBJ2-1; TRBD1 agrees at 10 bases. V lost 0 bases, J lost 14 bases, and 7 bases stayed unmatched. CDR3 length: 14 residues. Per germline, CDR1 LNHDA and CDR2 SQIVND (reference sequence). CDR3 region: CASSIDRGTGVEFF. In DNA form, the CDR3 reads TGTGCCAGTAGTATAGATCGCGGGACAGGGGTCGAGTTCTTC.

The chain uses TRBV4-1 and TRBJ1-1, with D unresolved. The CDR3 is 16 amino acids. Between the trimmed V and J ends, which lost 4 bases and 0 bases, there was a span of 15 bases. Germline lookup yields CDR1 MGHRA and CDR2 YSYEKL. The CDR3 region has the DNA TGCGCCAGCAGCCCCTGGGGTACAGAATTGAACACTGAAGCTTTCTTT. Encoded protein: CASSPWGTELNTEAFF.

This clonotype turned up a few times. The chain has TRBV5-1 and TRBJ2-3; D ambiguous. V dropped 0 bases and J dropped 4 bases, with 9 bases sitting between them. Germline CDR1 and CDR2: SGHRS and YFSETQ. The CDR3 is made up of 14 amino acids. The CDR3 region has the DNA TGCGCCAGCAGCTTGGAGCAGGCCTCAGATACGCAGTATTTT. Its translation: CASSLEQASDTQYF. The full variable domain, in which reference TRBV5-1 and TRBJ2-3 provide the parts outside the CDR3, is KAGVTQTPRYLIKTRGQQVTLSCSPISGHRSVSWYQQTPGQGLQFLFEYFSETQRNKGNFPGRFSGRQFSNSRSEMNVSTLELGDSALYLCASSLEQASDTQYFGPGTRLTVL.

J is TRBJ2-7 and V is TRBV3-1; D remains unclear. The CDR3 has 14 amino acids. Per the germline V gene, CDR1 is LGHDT and CDR2 is YNNKEL (reference sequence). V was shortened by 1 base and J by 4 bases, with 11 bases between the two germline ends. The CDR3 DNA follows: TGTGCCAGCAGCCAAGGTCTAGGAACTTACGAGCAGTACTTC. This codes for CASSQGLGTYEQYF.

This clonotype has only a few counts. The chain recombines TRBV5-1 with TRBJ1-1, with 10 bases aligning to TRBD1. Germline V CDR1 and CDR2: SGHRS, YFSETQ. CDR3 length equals 16 residues. V trimming: 2 bases; J trimming: 1 base; junction bases outside the gene matches: 5. CDR3: CASSFSGTGANTEAFF. In DNA form, the CDR3 reads TGCGCCAGCAGCTTTTCGGGGACAGGGGCGAACACTGAAGCTTTCTTT.

The genes are TRBV7-3 and TRBJ2-3, with 7 bases aligning to TRBD1. The J call is in doubt because the DNA end fits TRBJ1-5 better. The CDR3 length is 15 residues. Germline CDR1 reads SGHTA; CDR2 reads FQGTGA. CDR3 amino acids: CASSLGGGAEDTQHF. The CDR3, as DNA: TGTGCCAGCAGCTTAGGAGGGGGCGCCGAAGATACGCAGCATTTT.

This clonotype has a count of ten or more. This chain links TRBV20-1 with TRBJ2-1; a weak D match, TRBD2 (6 bases). Germline-derived CDR1 and CDR2 are DFQATT and SNEGSKA (reference sequence). V lost 6 bases to trimming and J lost 7 bases, with 16 bases between them. This CDR3 has 13 amino acids. CDR3 nucleotides: TGCAGTGCGGGTGGTTTGGCGGGGAATGAGCAGTTCTTC. Translating gives CSAGGLAGNEQFF.

The chain uses TRBV19 and TRBJ1-1; 7 bases map to TRBD1. V was pared by 11 bases and J by 3 bases, with 9 bases of the junction left unmatched. Germline V lookup: CDR1 LNHDA, CDR2 SQIVND (reference sequence). The CDR3 loop spans 13 amino acids. The DNA of the CDR3 is TGTGCCTCAGAGGACAGGCCCGACACTGAAGCTTTCTTT. Its protein product is CASEDRPDTEAFF.

This clonotype was counted between two and nine times. V gene TRBV7-6 combines with J gene TRBJ2-7; TRBD1 is a possible D gene (5 bases). Trimming left V 2 bases short and J 6 bases short, with 11 bases between. The CDR3 has 13 amino acids. Germline V lookup: CDR1 SGHVS, CDR2 FNYEAQ. The CDR3 nucleotides read TGTGCCAGCAGCTTAAACTCCCAGGGCGAGCAGTACTTC. This encodes CASSLNSQGEQYF.

This chain connects TRBV5-1 to TRBJ1-5; TRBD1 matches at 8 bases. The V gene end was trimmed by 3 bases and the J gene end by 6 bases; junction bases not matched to a gene: 8. Germline lookup yields CDR1 SGHRS and CDR2 YFSETQ. The CDR3 has 15 amino acids. CDR3 bases: TGCGCCAGCAGCTCGGGGACAGGTCAGGGTCAGCCCCAGCATTTT. This encodes CASSSGTGQGQPQHF. Supplemented by reference TRBV5-1 and TRBJ1-5, the full variable domain reads KAGVTQTPRYLIKTRGQQVTLSCSPISGHRSVSWYQQTPGQGLQFLFEYFSETQRNKGNFPGRFSGRQFSNSRSEMNVSTLELGDSALYLCASSSGTGQGQPQHFGDGTRLSIL.

This clonotype was seen a few times. J is TRBJ1-5 and V is TRBV4-3; D is ambiguous. Germline V gene sequence: CDR1 LGHNA, CDR2 YSLEER. The germline V and J ends were trimmed by 0 bases and 4 bases, with 7 bases remaining between them. This CDR3 spans 14 amino acids. The CDR3 bases are TGCGCCAGCAGCCAAGATTTACCGAATCAGCCCCAGCATTTT. It translates to CASSQDLPNQPQHF.

This clonotype has a handful of counts. V is TRBV16 and J is TRBJ2-7; D is unclear. The germline V and J ends were trimmed by 0 bases and 5 bases, with 8 bases remaining between them. The CDR3 extends over 13 amino acids. Per the germline V gene, CDR1 is KGHSY and CDR2 is FQNENV. The CDR3 nucleotides are TGTGCCAGCAGCCAATCCTTCTGGGACGAGCAGTACTTC. Translated: CASSQSFWDEQYF.

This clonotype was observed a single time. The chain uses TRBV7-3 and TRBJ2-7; TRBD2 aligns across 11 bases. V shed 3 bases and J 3 bases; nucleotides not matched to a gene: 7. The germline V gene has CDR1 SGHTA and CDR2 FQGTGA. The CDR3 is 16 residues long. DNA of the CDR3: TGTGCCAGCAGCTTCGGACCGGGACTAGCGGTCTACGAGCAGTACTTC. It translates to CASSFGPGLAVYEQYF.